Presented here are 10 T cell receptor beta chains from one specimen sequenced in a study of Graves' ophthalmopathy and Graves' hyperthyroidism. RNA transcripts provided the template for amplifying TCR beta CDR3 regions. The first round was an RT-PCR with HTBI primers, and the second round was a multiplex PCR. TCRdb re-called the multiplex PCR reads through MiXCR, storing one row per CDR3 protein. The sample lists about 390,000 distinct CDR3 sequences, about a sixth occurring once. The sequenced material came from peripheral blood. The source is an adult woman with stable Graves' hyperthyroidism.

The genes are TRBV11-2 and TRBJ2-2; 7 bases agree with TRBD1. Germline V CDR1 and CDR2: SGHAT, FQNNGV. This CDR3 region has 14 residues. Trimming at V came to 5 bases and at J to 8 bases, leaving 8 bases not matched to a gene. CDR3 sequence (DNA): TGTGCCAGCAGCCGGACAGGCCAGGCGGGGGAGCTGTTTTTT. Residues: CASSRTGQAGELFF. Based on the CDR3 plus reference TRBV11-2 and TRBJ2-2, the full variable domain is EAGVAQSPRYKIIEKRQSVAFWCNPISGHATLYWYQQILGQGPKLLIQFQNNGVVDDSQLPKDRFSAERLKGVDSTLKIQPAKLEDSAVYLCASSRTGQAGELFFGEGSRLTVL.

This clonotype has at least ten counts. One end of the junction is discordant with germline, which a read error may explain. The chain combines TRBV3-1 with TRBJ1-2, with a weak D call TRBD1 (6 bases). This CDR3 spans 9 amino acids. Germline V lookup: CDR1 LGHDT, CDR2 YNNKEL (reference sequence). The CDR3 coding sequence is TGTGCCAGCACCTTGCACAGGGTCTTC. Amino acids: CASTLHRVF.

Many counts were recorded for this clonotype. The rearrangement links TRBV14 to TRBJ2-7, with 9 nucleotides matching TRBD1. Germline values: CDR1 SGHDN, CDR2 FVKESK. The V gene end was trimmed by 4 bases and the J gene end by 7 bases; junction bases not matched to a gene: 14. The CDR3 runs 16 residues. The CDR3 DNA sequence: TGTGCCAGCAGCCCGAATCCCGGGACAGGGCCACGGGAGCAGTACTTC. The encoded protein is CASSPNPGTGPREQYF.

V and J are TRBV2 and TRBJ1-2, with 7 bases that match TRBD1. The CDR3 length is 14 residues. Germline loops: CDR1 SNHLY, CDR2 FYNNEI. The V and J ends lost 6 bases and 8 bases, in that order; junction bases with no gene match: 12. The CDR3 sequence is CASSGGAGGQGYTF. The DNA of the CDR3 is TGTGCCAGCAGCGGGGGGGCAGGGGGACAGGGCTACACCTTC.

This rearrangement joins TRBV28 to TRBJ1-5; no definite D call. The CDR3 consists of 12 residues. Trimming took off 7 bases at V and 1 base at J, with 5 bases between the two ends. Germline V CDR1 and CDR2: MDHEN, SYDVKM. Written as DNA, the CDR3 is TGTGCCAGCAACGAAAGCAATCAGCCCCAGCATTTT. Translation: CASNESNQPQHF.

Regarding this clonotype: A much larger clone differs from this one at a single base, so this may be a read error. This chain connects TRBV28 to TRBJ2-5; no firm D call. CDR1 MDHEN and CDR2 SYDVKM come from the germline V gene. This CDR3 has 12 residues. The CDR3, as DNA: TGTGCCAGCATTTCCGAGCAAGAGGCCCAGTACTTC. Residues: CASISEQEAQYF. The whole variable domain, filled in from reference TRBV28 and TRBJ2-5, reads DVKVTQSSRYLVKRTGEKVFLECVQDMDHENMFWYRQDPGLGLRLIYFSYDVKMKEKGDIPEGYSVSREKKERFSLILESASTNQTSMYLCASISEQEAQYFGPGTRLLVL.

This clonotype came up a few times. The chain combines TRBV20-1 with TRBJ2-5; 8 nucleotides agree with TRBD2. Germline CDR1 DFQATT, CDR2 SNEGSKA (reference sequence). This CDR3 comprises 16 residues. V lost 3 bases and J lost 4; bases outside the gene matches: 13. The CDR3 region is CSAREGGLVGRETQYF. In DNA form, the CDR3 reads TGCAGTGCTAGGGAGGGGGGACTAGTCGGCCGAGAGACCCAGTACTTC.

This clonotype has a count of ten or more. V and J are TRBV7-9 and TRBJ2-7; D gene uncertain. Trimming took 1 base from V and 0 from J, leaving 10 bases between them. Per the germline V gene, CDR1 is SEHNR and CDR2 is FQNEAQ (reference sequence). The CDR3 length is 15 residues. The CDR3 is CASSLEGISSYEQYF. CDR3 coding DNA: TGTGCCAGCAGCTTAGAAGGGATCAGCTCCTACGAGCAGTACTTC.

This clonotype was picked up many times. The V and J genes are TRBV28 and TRBJ2-7, with 8 bases matching TRBD2. V was clipped by 6 bases and J by 2 bases; unmatched bases: 6. The CDR3 has 14 amino acids. Germline lookup yields CDR1 MDHEN and CDR2 SYDVKM. In DNA form, the CDR3 reads TGTGCCAGCAGCCCCGGGGGGGTGACCTACGAGCAGTACTTC. Protein: CASSPGGVTYEQYF.

This clonotype was counted at least ten times. This chain links TRBV24-1 with TRBJ2-7; 10 bases line up with TRBD1. Germline trimming cut 2 bases from V and 2 bases from J; bases unmatched to any gene: 2. Germline CDR1 and CDR2: KGHDR and SFDVKD. CDR3 size: 15 residues. As DNA, the CDR3 is TGTGCCACCAGTGATTCCGGGACAGGGGCCTACGAGCAGTACTTC. Translated: CATSDSGTGAYEQYF.